This entry features one T cell receptor (beta chain) sequence. The sample comes from a study of blood T cell repertoires in COVID-19. Looking at the study overall: Italy, Spain and the United States were the sources of the convalescent and acute COVID-19 samples. PBMCs, B-cell-depleted T cells, or T cells were the source of the cDNA or gDNA that made up the material.

The CDR3 totals 14 residues. V was shortened by 3 bases and J by 8 bases, with 13 bases between the two germline ends. The germline gives CDR1 MNHNS, CDR2 SASEGT. In the source study's methods: Nucleated cell number was recorded as an estimate derived from reference gene primer amplification. Assay used: immunoSEQ multiplex PCR; TCRdb lists only in-frame clones, some missing. V, J and clone size are those of that table, while D and trimming were read from the DNA. The sample records 180,000 or so clones, about nine tenths being singletons. The receptor comes from a woman aged 25 to 39 with acute or convalescent COVID-19. J is TRBJ1-4 and V is TRBV6-1, with D hard to call. The sequencing input was peripheral blood. CDR3 sequence: CASSDRNKGEKLFF. The CDR3, as DNA: TGTGCCAGCAGTGACAGGAACAAAGGCGAAAAACTGTTTTTT.